This paragraph reports one T cell receptor (beta chain). The CDR3 loop spans 15 amino acids. J was trimmed by 8 bases and V by 3 bases; bases with no gene match: 13. In germline, CDR1 is SGHKS, CDR2 YYEKEE (reference sequence). This sample was included in a study of Ad26.COV2.S vaccination and SARS-CoV-2 variants. Treatment denoted: some 19 received Ad26.COV2.S at low or high dose, single or two shots; five or six received placebo; per-sample allocation not given. Specimens were obtained on day 63 following the first vaccine or placebo injection. Sequencing used immunoSEQ multiplex PCR; TCRdb keeps in-frame clones, though not all of them. The sample consists of about 350,000 clones, 80% to 90% of them appearing once.

The receptor was derived from a person aged 18-65 years who received the Ad26.COV2.S COVID-19 vaccine or a placebo. This material consisted of peripheral blood, taken in a trial of Ad26.COV2.S vaccine versus placebo. This chain uses TRBV5-5 with TRBJ1-2, with 7 positions matching TRBD1. The CDR3 loop reads CASSSYRQGADGYTF. In nucleotides, the CDR3 is TGTGCCAGCAGCTCATACCGACAGGGAGCGGACGGCTACACCTTC.